A selection of T cell receptor beta chains follows, all from one sample in a study of blood T cell repertoires in COVID-19. Generated by immunoSEQ multiplex PCR, the TCRdb table keeps only in-frame clones and is missing some. The sample includes 250,000 or so clones, roughly 84% of them seen just once. Specimen: PBMCs or T cells enriched from blood (not recorded which). Receptors were obtained from a man aged 45-65 years who had recovered from COVID-19. Both conserved end residues are part of each CDR3. The D gene is left open where the match is weak. For some rows the clone size is stated as once, few or many, or as a class when expanded; others skip it.

cdr3_length: 17
clone_size: -
d_call: -
v_call: TRBV12-5
j_call: TRBJ1-5
cdr3_nt: TGTGCTAGTGGTTTGGCCCCCGGGGGTCTGGGTAATCAGCCCCAGCATTTT
cdr3_aa: CASGLAPGGLGNQPQHF

cdr3_length: 18
clone_size: -
d_call: TRBD2
v_call: TRBV24-1
j_call: TRBJ2-1
cdr3_nt: TGTGCCACCAGTGACCTACCTGGGACTAGCGTATCCTACAATGAGCAGTTCTTC
cdr3_aa: CATSDLPGTSVSYNEQFF

cdr3_length: 14
clone_size: -
d_call: TRBD1
v_call: TRBV28
j_call: TRBJ2-7
cdr3_nt: TGTGCCAGCACATCCTTAACAGGGGGCTACGAGCAGTACTTC
cdr3_aa: CASTSLTGGYEQYF

cdr3_length: 14
clone_size: few
d_call: TRBD2
v_call: TRBV29-1
j_call: TRBJ2-3
cdr3_nt: TGCAGCGGGACTAGCGGGAGGTCCACAGATACGCAGTATTTT
cdr3_aa: CSGTSGRSTDTQYF

cdr3_length: 13
clone_size: -
d_call: TRBD1
v_call: TRBV18
j_call: TRBJ1-2
cdr3_nt: TGTGCCAGCTCGGAGACAGGGGACTATGGCTACACCTTC
cdr3_aa: CASSETGDYGYTF

cdr3_length: 15
clone_size: -
d_call: -
v_call: TRBV19
j_call: TRBJ1-5
cdr3_nt: TGTGCCAGTAGTATAGGTTGGCAGGGGAATCAGCCCCAGCATTTT
cdr3_aa: CASSIGWQGNQPQHF

cdr3_length: 18
clone_size: -
d_call: -
v_call: TRBV27
j_call: TRBJ1-1
cdr3_nt: TGTGCCAGCAGTCCCTTCTTGGGCAGAACCCTTGGGGGGACTGAAGCTTTCTTT
cdr3_aa: CASSPFLGRTLGGTEAFF

cdr3_length: 12
clone_size: -
d_call: -
v_call: TRBV5-4
j_call: TRBJ2-2
cdr3_nt: TGTGCCAGCAGCTTCCGACTCGGGGAGCTGTTTTTT
cdr3_aa: CASSFRLGELFF

cdr3_length: 13
clone_size: -
d_call: -
v_call: TRBV11-3
j_call: TRBJ1-2
cdr3_nt: TGTGCCAGCAGCTCAGGGGATTTCTATGGCTACACCTTC
cdr3_aa: CASSSGDFYGYTF

cdr3_length: 14
clone_size: -
d_call: -
v_call: TRBV4-1
j_call: TRBJ1-2
cdr3_nt: TGCGCCAGCAGCCAAGATCTGGACAGCTATGGCTACACCTTC
cdr3_aa: CASSQDLDSYGYTF

cdr3_length: 14
clone_size: -
d_call: -
v_call: TRBV11-3
j_call: TRBJ2-1
cdr3_nt: TGTGCCAGCAGCTTACAACCGTCCGAGCGTGAGCAGTTCTTC
cdr3_aa: CASSLQPSEREQFF

cdr3_length: 20
clone_size: -
d_call: TRBD2
v_call: TRBV7-6
j_call: TRBJ2-1
cdr3_nt: TGTGCCAGCAGTTCCTCCCCACTAGCGGGGGGCCCGAGCTCCTACAATGAGCAGTTCTTC
cdr3_aa: CASSSSPLAGGPSSYNEQFF

cdr3_length: 13
clone_size: few
d_call: -
v_call: TRBV12-3/TRBV12-4
j_call: TRBJ2-7
cdr3_nt: TGTGCCAGCAGTTTTGACAGCACCTACGAGCAGTACTTC
cdr3_aa: CASSFDSTYEQYF

cdr3_length: 14
clone_size: -
d_call: -
v_call: TRBV6-5
j_call: TRBJ1-4
cdr3_nt: TGTGCCAGCAGTTACTCGATCGCGGGGGAAAAACTGTTTTTT
cdr3_aa: CASSYSIAGEKLFF

cdr3_length: 15
clone_size: -
d_call: TRBD1
v_call: TRBV2
j_call: TRBJ2-7
cdr3_nt: TGTGCCAGCAGCCCTGACAGGGGGCTGGGGTACGAGCAGTACTTC
cdr3_aa: CASSPDRGLGYEQYF

cdr3_length: 12
clone_size: -
d_call: -
v_call: TRBV2
j_call: TRBJ1-5
cdr3_nt: TGTGCCAGCAGAAGTGAGAATCAGCCCCAGCATTTT
cdr3_aa: CASRSENQPQHF

cdr3_length: 13
clone_size: -
d_call: -
v_call: TRBV5-1
j_call: TRBJ2-3
cdr3_nt: TGCGCCAGCAATCGAGCGTGGACAGATACGCAGTATTTT
cdr3_aa: CASNRAWTDTQYF

cdr3_length: 13
clone_size: -
d_call: -
v_call: TRBV11-3
j_call: TRBJ2-7
cdr3_nt: TGTGCCAGCAGCTCTGGCGGTCCCTACGAGCAGTACTTC
cdr3_aa: CASSSGGPYEQYF

cdr3_length: 14
clone_size: -
d_call: TRBD2
v_call: TRBV25-1
j_call: TRBJ2-7
cdr3_nt: TGTGCCAGCAGTCCCAGCGGGAGTGGTTACGAGCAGTACTTC
cdr3_aa: CASSPSGSGYEQYF

cdr3_length: 13
clone_size: once
d_call: -
v_call: TRBV5-4
j_call: TRBJ1-2
cdr3_nt: TGTGCCAGCAGCTTGGTCGGGACTGATGGCTACACCTTC
cdr3_aa: CASSLVGTDGYTF